These 30 T cell receptor beta chains share one sample of origin, sequenced in a study of beta chain features in type 1 diabetes. Regarding the study as a whole: In every one of the four CD4+ subsets, TCRB CDR3s were moderately but significantly shorter in Type 1 diabetes patients.

As every portion of the isolated RNA was reverse transcribed, the sequencing read expressed TCRB transcripts. Only in-frame clones appear in the TCRdb table, and some are missing; sequencing was by immunoSEQ multiplex PCR. The sample includes approximately 170,000 clones, under 9.5% of them seen just once. For these receptors, no antigen is known. Source material: central memory CD4+ T cells from blood. All receptors derive from a man between 18 and 29 years old with type 1 diabetes.

This clone has a count of ten or more. The chain uses TRBV4-3 and TRBJ2-5, with a possible D match to TRBD2 (5 bases). Between the trimmed V and J ends, which lost 0 bases and 3 bases, there was a span of 11 bases. Germline CDR1 is LGHNA and CDR2 is YSLEER. CDR3 length: 15 residues. In DNA, the CDR3 is TGCGCCAGCAGCCAAGAATGGACTCGAGAAGAGACCCAGTACTTC. As protein: CASSQEWTREETQYF.

The sample holds a few counts of this clone. The chain joins TRBV19 to TRBJ2-1; 7 nucleotides line up with TRBD1. The germline CDR1 and CDR2 sequences are LNHDA and SQIVND (reference sequence). With V trimmed by 3 bases and J by 0 bases, 2 bases remained unmatched. There are 15 residues in the CDR3. The CDR3 spells CASSIRGFSYNEQFF. In nucleotides, the CDR3 is TGTGCCAGTAGTATCAGGGGGTTCTCCTACAATGAGCAGTTCTTC.

The chain carries TRBV2 and TRBJ2-7, with no clear D. CDR3 length: 11 amino acids. Trimming cost V 1 base and J 9 bases, with 7 bases left between them. Germline loops: CDR1 SNHLY, CDR2 FYNNEI. The CDR3 nucleotides are TGTGCCAGCAGTGAAGTCCTCGGGCAGTACTTC. It yields the protein CASSEVLGQYF.

This clone has only a few counts. This chain uses TRBV2 with TRBJ1-1, with D unclear. The CDR3 loop spans 11 amino acids. Germline lookup yields CDR1 SNHLY and CDR2 FYNNEI. The V and J ends lost 6 bases and 1 base respectively, with 3 bases between them. CDR3 sequence: CASRANTEAFF. In DNA form, the CDR3 reads TGTGCCAGCAGGGCGAACACTGAAGCTTTCTTT.

This chain joins TRBV2 and TRBJ2-5; no clear D gene. CDR1 is SNHLY and CDR2 is FYNNEI in the germline V gene. The V end was cut by 2 bases, the J end by 4 bases, with 11 bases between. This CDR3 comprises 14 residues. The CDR3 DNA reads TGTGCCAGCAGTGAAAGTCATTCGGGAGAGACCCAGTACTTC. Translated, it gives CASSESHSGETQYF. The full variable domain, with the rest looked up from reference TRBV2 and TRBJ2-5, is EPEVTQTPSHQVTQMGQEVILRCVPISNHLYFYWYRQILGQKVEFLVSFYNNEISEKSEIFDDQFSVERPDGSNFTLKIRSTKLEDSAMYFCASSESHSGETQYFGPGTRLLVL.

This clone was found a few times. This sequence joins TRBV7-2 and TRBJ2-7, with 7 nucleotides matching TRBD2. V lost 3 bases and J lost 7; bases outside the gene matches: 12. The CDR3 covers 15 residues. Germline values: CDR1 SGHTA, CDR2 FQGNSA. This CDR3 is CASSLAGTTEGEQYF. CDR3 nucleotide sequence: TGTGCCAGCAGCTTGGCCGGGACTACAGAAGGGGAGCAGTACTTC. Looking up the rest from reference TRBV7-2 and TRBJ2-7 gives the full variable domain: GAGVSQSPSNKVTEKGKDVELRCDPISGHTALYWYRQSLGQGLEFLIYFQGNSAPDKSGLPSDRFSAERTGGSVSTLTIQRTQQEDSAVYLCASSLAGTTEGEQYFGPGTRLTVT.

This clone was observed at least ten times. This chain links TRBV28 with TRBJ1-5; 7 nucleotides align to TRBD1. Germline CDR1 MDHEN, CDR2 SYDVKM. With 8 bases clipped from V and 4 bases from J, the junction kept 5 bases outside the gene matches. The CDR3 extends over 13 amino acids. The CDR3 is CASGDRENQPQHF. DNA for the CDR3: TGTGCCAGCGGAGACAGGGAGAATCAGCCCCAGCATTTT.

This clone has more than one count but fewer than ten. The V gene is TRBV5-1, the J gene TRBJ1-2, with 11 nucleotides matching TRBD1. This CDR3 contains 14 residues. Per the germline V gene, CDR1 is SGHRS and CDR2 is YFSETQ. The V gene end was trimmed by 3 bases and the J gene end by 5 bases; junction bases not matched to a gene: 3. CDR3 residues: CASSSDRGLYGYTF. CDR3 nucleotide sequence: TGCGCCAGCAGCTCGGACAGGGGGCTTTATGGCTACACCTTC. The full variable domain, in which reference TRBV5-1 and TRBJ1-2 provide the parts outside the CDR3, is KAGVTQTPRYLIKTRGQQVTLSCSPISGHRSVSWYQQTPGQGLQFLFEYFSETQRNKGNFPGRFSGRQFSNSRSEMNVSTLELGDSALYLCASSSDRGLYGYTFGSGTRLTVV.

This clone has ten or more counts. The chain combines TRBV6-6 with TRBJ1-1; D may be TRBD1 (5 bases). Germline assignment: CDR1 MNHNY and CDR2 SVGAGI (reference sequence). The CDR3 sequence is 13 residues long. Trimming shortened V by 7 bases and J by 1 base, and 10 bases separated the two germline ends. The CDR3 DNA sequence: TGTGCCAGCACCCCAGACAGGAACACTGAAGCTTTCTTT. Protein: CASTPDRNTEAFF.

In this sample, this clone turned up a few times. J is TRBJ1-1 and V is TRBV21-1; whether TRBD1, the table's D call, matches the DNA was not checked. TRBV21-1 is recorded as a pseudogene. This CDR3 has 15 amino acids. The CDR3 nucleotides read TGTGCCAGCAGGAATCAGGGTGCAATGAACACTGAAGCTTTCTTT. Amino acid sequence: CASRNQGAMNTEAFF.

This clone appeared a few times. V and J are TRBV19 and TRBJ2-5; 8 bases align to TRBD2. The CDR3 totals 14 residues. Trimming took 9 bases from V and 4 from J; bases not matched to a gene: 10. Germline values: CDR1 LNHDA, CDR2 SQIVND (reference sequence). This CDR3 reads CASRRGGEGETQYF. DNA of the CDR3: TGTGCCAGCCGACGGGGGGGAGAAGGAGAGACCCAGTACTTC.

The gene calls are TRBV7-9 and TRBJ2-1; 8 positions agree with TRBD1. The junction had 3 bases not matched to a gene; V was cut back by 5 bases and J by 9 bases. CDR1 is SEHNR, CDR2 FQNEAQ, per germline (reference sequence). The CDR3 sequence is 12 residues long. The CDR3 region is CASSIQGGEQFF. For the CDR3, the DNA is TGTGCCAGCAGCATACAGGGGGGTGAGCAGTTCTTC.

This clone was detected a few times. The chain joins TRBV7-9 to TRBJ1-1; 8 bases line up with TRBD1. Germline CDR1 reads SEHNR; CDR2 reads FQNEAQ (reference sequence). Trimming took 6 bases from V and 4 from J; bases not matched to a gene: 7. This CDR3 has 14 residues. CDR3 amino acids: CASRPQGEGTEAFF. The CDR3, as DNA: TGTGCCAGCAGACCACAGGGGGAGGGCACTGAAGCTTTCTTT.

This chain joins TRBV30 and TRBJ1-1, with D unresolved. The CDR3 loop spans 16 amino acids. Trimming cost V 6 bases and J 0 bases, with 20 bases left between them. Per the germline V gene, CDR1 is GTSNPN and CDR2 is SVGIG (reference sequence). CDR3 bases: TGTGCCTGCCCTCTAAAAGGGAGGAAATTGAACACTGAAGCTTTCTTT. Translation gives CACPLKGRKLNTEAFF.

This chain connects TRBV7-2 to TRBJ2-3; 9 bases align to TRBD2. CDR1 and CDR2 from the germline V gene are SGHTA and FQGNSA. The CDR3 is 15 amino acids. V trimming: 1 base; J trimming: 3 bases; junction bases outside the gene matches: 2. This CDR3 is CASSLGSGRTDTQYF. The DNA of the CDR3 is TGTGCCAGCAGCTTAGGCAGCGGGAGGACAGATACGCAGTATTTT.

This clone was seen a few times. The chain couples TRBV4-2 to TRBJ1-3; a possible D gene is TRBD1 (5 bases). This CDR3 comprises 15 residues. V dropped 0 bases and J dropped 4 bases, with 10 bases sitting between them. CDR1 and CDR2 from the germline V gene are LGHNA and YNFKEQ. CDR3 sequence reads: CASSQDLRGGNTIYF. The CDR3, as DNA: TGTGCCAGCAGCCAAGATCTAAGGGGAGGAAACACCATATATTTT.

DNA for the CDR3: TGTGCCAGCAGCTTTCGTCTAGCCGCCCGCACAGATACGCAGTATTTT. This gives the protein CASSFRLAARTDTQYF. The rearrangement uses TRBV11-2 and TRBJ2-3, with D possibly matching TRBD2 (5 bases). The CDR3 loop spans 16 amino acids. Trimming removed 3 bases from V and 1 base from J, with 14 bases in between. Per the germline V gene, CDR1 is SGHAT and CDR2 is FQNNGV. The complete variable domain, with remaining parts taken from reference TRBV11-2 and TRBJ2-3, reads EAGVAQSPRYKIIEKRQSVAFWCNPISGHATLYWYQQILGQGPKLLIQFQNNGVVDDSQLPKDRFSAERLKGVDSTLKIQPAKLEDSAVYLCASSFRLAARTDTQYFGPGTRLTVL.

In its sample, this clone was seen a few times. CDR3 sequence: CASSLDLQTYGYTF. DNA for the CDR3: TGTGCCAGCAGCTTAGATTTACAGACCTATGGCTACACCTTC. The V and J genes are TRBV7-2 and TRBJ1-2; D not resolved. V lost 1 base, J lost 4 bases, and 10 bases lay in between. This CDR3 has 14 residues. Germline V gene lookup returns CDR1 SGHTA and CDR2 FQGNSA.

The rearrangement links TRBV21-1 to TRBJ2-1; the table's D call, TRBD1, has no DNA check behind it. TRBV21-1 is a pseudogene segment. The CDR3 length is 15 residues. DNA of the CDR3: TGTGCCAGCAGCCCTAGGACAGGGCGCGTCGATGAGCAGTTCTTC. Amino acid sequence: CASSPRTGRVDEQFF.

V is TRBV28 and J is TRBJ2-7; D is uncertain. The CDR3 contains 16 residues. CDR1 and CDR2 from the germline V gene are MDHEN and SYDVKM. V lost 1 base to trimming and J lost 6 bases, with 19 bases between them. CDR3 protein: CASSLLSLTGMREQYF. The CDR3 bases are TGTGCCAGCAGTTTATTGAGCCTCACGGGTATGCGCGAGCAGTACTTC.

There are a few counts of this clone. The rearrangement uses TRBV6-6 and TRBJ1-5; TRBD1 matches 12 bases. The germline gives CDR1 MNHNY, CDR2 SVGAGI (reference sequence). There are 15 residues in the CDR3. Trimming cost V 5 bases and J 7 bases; bases outside gene matches: 6. CDR3: CASSAGTGGIQPQHF. In nucleotides, the CDR3 is TGTGCCAGCAGTGCCGGGACAGGGGGCATCCAGCCCCAGCATTTT.

Many counts were recorded for this clone. J is TRBJ2-7 and V is TRBV7-2; D is possibly TRBD2 (5 bases). Deletions cut 4 bases from V and 6 bases from J, with 13 bases between. The germline gives CDR1 SGHTA, CDR2 FQGNSA. This CDR3 contains 13 residues. CDR3 protein: CASSSSPGLEQYF. The CDR3 coding sequence is TGTGCCAGCAGCTCGTCCCCCGGACTCGAGCAGTACTTC.

J is TRBJ1-4 and V is TRBV27, with D unclear. This CDR3 has 10 residues. Trimming shortened V by 8 bases and J by 8 bases, and 6 bases separated the two germline ends. The germline V gene has CDR1 MNHEY and CDR2 SMNVEV (reference sequence). CDR3 sequence: CASGREKLFF. For the CDR3, the DNA is TGTGCCAGCGGGCGAGAAAAACTGTTTTTT.

In its sample, this clone was seen a few times. The J gene is TRBJ2-7, the V gene TRBV29-1; D remains ambiguous. Trimming left V 7 bases short and J 5 bases short, with 12 bases between. The CDR3 is made up of 11 amino acids. In germline, CDR1 is SQVTM, CDR2 ANQGSEA. CDR3: CSARSVNEQYF. CDR3 sequence (DNA): TGCAGCGCCCGTTCCGTTAACGAGCAGTACTTC.

This clone was counted between two and nine times. The rearrangement links TRBV2 to TRBJ2-7; 11 nucleotides match TRBD2. The germline V gene has CDR1 SNHLY and CDR2 FYNNEI. The CDR3 runs 15 residues. V shed 5 bases, J shed 5 bases, and the junction held 8 bases outside the gene matches. CDR3 in DNA: TGTGCCAGCAGTACCACTAGCGGGAGTGGCCACGAGCAGTACTTC. Translation gives CASSTTSGSGHEQYF. The entire variable domain, with the rest obtained from reference TRBV2 and TRBJ2-7, is as follows: EPEVTQTPSHQVTQMGQEVILRCVPISNHLYFYWYRQILGQKVEFLVSFYNNEISEKSEIFDDQFSVERPDGSNFTLKIRSTKLEDSAMYFCASSTTSGSGHEQYFGPGTRLTVT.

This sequence joins TRBV5-4 and TRBJ2-1; 7 bases align to TRBD2. V shed 0 bases, J shed 8 bases, and the junction held 8 bases outside the gene matches. Per germline, CDR1 SGHNT and CDR2 YYREEE (reference sequence). This CDR3 region has 15 residues. This CDR3 reads CASSLEVRESDEQFF. CDR3 in DNA: TGTGCCAGCAGCTTGGAGGTGCGGGAGTCGGATGAGCAGTTCTTC.

A few counts support this clone. CDR3 loop: CASREQGAGETQYF. CDR3 in DNA: TGTGCCAGCAGGGAACAGGGGGCCGGAGAGACCCAGTACTTC. The chain has TRBV28 and TRBJ2-5; 9 bases match TRBD1. The CDR3 is 14 residues long. CDR1 is MDHEN, CDR2 SYDVKM, per germline. The V and J ends lost 6 bases and 4 bases, in that order; junction bases with no gene match: 6. Filled out from reference TRBV28 and TRBJ2-5, the complete variable domain reads DVKVTQSSRYLVKRTGEKVFLECVQDMDHENMFWYRQDPGLGLRLIYFSYDVKMKEKGDIPEGYSVSREKKERFSLILESASTNQTSMYLCASREQGAGETQYFGPGTRLLVL.

A few counts support this clone. The genes are TRBV5-1 and TRBJ2-7, with TRBD2 matching over 7 bases. CDR1 and CDR2 from the germline V gene are SGHRS and YFSETQ. V trimming: 2 bases; J trimming: 1 base; junction bases outside the gene matches: 3. The CDR3 loop spans 14 amino acids. CDR3 in amino acids: CASSFLAASYEQYF. CDR3 nucleotide sequence: TGCGCCAGCAGCTTCCTAGCGGCTTCCTACGAGCAGTACTTC.

V usage is TRBV6-5 and J usage is TRBJ2-7; the D is unclear. Germline CDR1 is MNHEY and CDR2 is SVGAGI. This CDR3 is built from 13 residues. Trimming pared 0 bases from V and 1 base from J, leaving 4 bases between. The CDR3: CASSYSSSYEQYF. The DNA of the CDR3 is TGTGCCAGCAGTTACTCCAGTTCCTACGAGCAGTACTTC.

This clone was counted a few times. The J gene is TRBJ2-2, the V gene TRBV4-2; 15 bases are a match to TRBD2. Losses at the gene ends were 4 bases for V and 5 bases for J; bases not matched to a gene: 8. CDR1 and CDR2 (germline): LGHNA, YNFKEQ. This CDR3 spans 18 amino acids. CDR3 sequence reads: CASSRRTSGRAETGELFF. CDR3 coding DNA: TGTGCCAGCAGCCGACGGACTAGCGGGAGGGCCGAGACCGGGGAGCTGTTTTTT.